Listed here are 18 T cell receptor beta chains from one sample, sequenced in a study of regulatory T cells in long-lasting Graves disease. Stated time point: newly diagnosed GD, antithyroid drugs for less than 3 months. Researchers made the TCR library from RNA that was extracted from PBMCs. Libraries of TCR beta came from iRepertoire HTBI primers plus Arm-PCR of CDR3 regions. TCRdb analysed the multiplex PCR reads with MiXCR anew, one entry per CDR3 protein. The repertoire holds 360,000 or so distinct CDR3 sequences, about 10% seen once, with approximately 17% in the top ten. The sample was also reused in another study, on T cells in Graves' hyperthyroidism and ophthalmopathy.

The sample in question was peripheral blood mononuclear cells (PBMCs), obtained at new diagnosis, from a patient treated with antithyroid drugs. These receptors came from a woman younger than 35 with Graves disease.

This clonotype was counted many times. The rearrangement links TRBV10-3 to TRBJ1-1, with a weak D call TRBD1 (6 bases). From germline, CDR1 is ENHRY and CDR2 SYGVKD. Trimming cost V 5 bases and J 10 bases, with 17 bases left between them. The CDR3 contains 13 residues. DNA of the CDR3: TGTGCCATCAGTCCAGCGGGGGCAGCTAGAGCTTTCTTT. It encodes CAISPAGAARAFF.

At least ten counts were recorded for this clonotype. Given a much more abundant clone one base away, this may be a read error. The chain has TRBV13 and TRBJ2-1; D is ambiguous. Germline V gene lookup returns CDR1 PRHDT and CDR2 FYEKMQ (reference sequence). The germline V and J ends were trimmed by 1 base and 7 bases, with 5 bases remaining between them. This CDR3 is built from 12 residues. DNA of the CDR3: TGTGCCAGCAGCTTAGACGGGAATGAGCAGTTCTTC. Amino acids: CASSLDGNEQFF.

This clonotype was recorded many times. The rearrangement links TRBV24-1 to TRBJ2-1, with 8 bases fitting TRBD2. Per the germline V gene, CDR1 is KGHDR and CDR2 is SFDVKD. CDR3 length: 18 amino acids. Trimming cost V 2 bases and J 7 bases; bases outside gene matches: 15. The CDR3 nucleotides read TGTGCCACCAGTGATTACGGGGGCAAGAGCGGGAGAATGAATGAGCAGTTCTTC. This gives the protein CATSDYGGKSGRMNEQFF.

The rearrangement uses TRBV7-3 and TRBJ2-3; the match to TRBD2 covers 10 bases. The germline gives CDR1 SGHTA, CDR2 FQGTGA. V trimming: 4 bases; J trimming: 3 bases; junction bases outside the gene matches: 10. The CDR3 is 17 amino acids. The CDR3 DNA follows: TGTGCCAGCAGCTCGGCCCCTAGCGGGAGAGGGACAGATACGCAGTATTTT. Its translation is CASSSAPSGRGTDTQYF.

This clonotype was found many times. CDR3 bases: TGTGCCAGCAGCCTAACAGCGTTCTCTGGGGCCAACGTCCTGACTTTC. It is translated as CASSLTAFSGANVLTF. The V gene is TRBV27, the J gene TRBJ2-6; no reliable D call. In germline, CDR1 is MNHEY, CDR2 SMNVEV (reference sequence). Trimming took off 6 bases at V and 0 bases at J, with 12 bases between the two ends. The CDR3 covers 16 residues.

This clonotype was found many times. The V call is TRBV30, the J call TRBJ2-5; D is ambiguous. The CDR3 loop spans 11 amino acids. The V gene's germline CDR1 is GTSNPN and CDR2 SVGIG (reference sequence). V lost 4 bases and J lost 2, with 5 bases in between. CDR3 amino acids: CAWIIQETQYF. The CDR3 nucleotides are TGTGCCTGGATAATTCAAGAGACCCAGTACTTC.

This clonotype was picked up a small number of times. The chain recombines TRBV5-6 with TRBJ2-5; D remains ambiguous. CDR1 and CDR2 from the germline V gene are SGHDT and YYEEEE. The ends were cut back, 3 bases at V and 4 bases at J, with 10 bases in the middle. CDR3 length: 13 residues. In DNA, the CDR3 is TGTGCCAGCAGCTGGGGATGGGGAGAGACCCAGTACTTC. Translated, it gives CASSWGWGETQYF. The full variable domain, its missing parts supplied by reference TRBV5-6 and TRBJ2-5, is DAGVTQSPTHLIKTRGQQVTLRCSPKSGHDTVSWYQQALGQGPQFIFQYYEEEERQRGNFPDRFSGHQFPNYSSELNVNALLLGDSALYLCASSWGWGETQYFGPGTRLLVL.

This chain connects TRBV27 to TRBJ1-3; D unresolved. The CDR3 length is 15 residues. Per the germline V gene, CDR1 is MNHEY and CDR2 is SMNVEV (reference sequence). Between the trimmed V and J ends, which lost 4 bases and 2 bases, there was a span of 12 bases. The CDR3 loop is CASSSLPLPGNTIYF. The CDR3 DNA reads as TGTGCCAGCAGTTCCCTTCCCCTACCTGGAAACACCATATATTTT.

Here the CDR3 reads CASTFWTGGTGELFF. As DNA, the CDR3 is TGTGCCAGCACCTTCTGGACAGGGGGGACCGGGGAGCTGTTTTTT. The V gene is TRBV2, the J gene TRBJ2-2, with 10 bases identical to TRBD1. This CDR3 comprises 15 residues. V was clipped by 7 bases and J by 5 bases; unmatched bases: 7. Germline CDR1 reads SNHLY; CDR2 reads FYNNEI.

Many counts were recorded for this clonotype. The chain couples TRBV28 to TRBJ2-1; TRBD2 is a possible D gene (7 bases). This CDR3 region has 14 residues. Germline V gives CDR1 MDHEN, CDR2 SYDVKM. V shed 5 bases and J shed 8 bases, with 16 bases lying between them. The CDR3 reads CASSPGGLIDEQFF. CDR3 nucleotide sequence: TGTGCCAGCAGTCCGGGGGGCCTAATAGATGAGCAGTTCTTC.

V is TRBV5-1 and J is TRBJ2-1; maybe TRBD1 (5 bases). The CDR3 runs 15 residues. Germline-derived CDR1 and CDR2 are SGHRS and YFSETQ. Trimming stripped 4 bases from V and 6 bases from J, with 17 bases between. CDR3 DNA sequence: TGCGCCAGCAGCCTGACAGATCCCCTATTCAATGAGCAGTTCTTC. Residues: CASSLTDPLFNEQFF.

The J gene is TRBJ1-2, the V gene TRBV5-8; TRBD1 matches 8 bases. The CDR3 loop spans 15 amino acids. Looked up from germline, CDR1 is SGHTS and CDR2 is YDEGEE. Losses at the gene ends were 1 base for V and 4 bases for J; bases not matched to a gene: 6. The CDR3 reads CASSLSGQGVYGYTF. In DNA, the CDR3 is TGTGCCAGCAGCTTGTCTGGACAGGGAGTCTATGGCTACACCTTC.

The chain links TRBV7-3 to TRBJ2-7; no clear D gene. Trimming left V 4 bases short and J 5 bases short, with 12 bases between. CDR3 length equals 13 residues. CDR1 is SGHTA and CDR2 is FQGTGA in the germline V gene. The CDR3 spells CASSSLLSNEQYF. CDR3 nucleotides: TGTGCCAGCAGCTCCTTACTTAGTAACGAGCAGTACTTC.

The chain uses TRBV9 and TRBJ2-2, with TRBD2 matching over 10 bases. V dropped 3 bases and J dropped 6; count of bases not matched to a gene: 11. Germline-derived CDR1 and CDR2 are SGDLS and YYNGEE. This CDR3 is 17 amino acids long. The chain's CDR3 is CASSASGLADGSGELFF. The CDR3 DNA reads as TGTGCCAGCAGCGCATCAGGACTAGCGGATGGCTCCGGGGAGCTGTTTTTT. Together with reference TRBV9 and TRBJ2-2, the CDR3 gives the full variable domain: DSGVTQTPKHLITATGQRVTLRCSPRSGDLSVYWYQQSLDQGLQFLIQYYNGEERAKGNILERFSAQQFPDLHSELNLSSLELGDSALYFCASSASGLADGSGELFFGEGSRLTVL.

The chain uses TRBV13 and TRBJ2-1, with D perhaps matching TRBD2 (5 bases). The V end lost 1 base, the J end lost 12 bases, and 19 bases lay between the germline ends. CDR1 and CDR2 from the germline V gene are PRHDT and FYEKMQ (reference sequence). CDR3 length equals 15 residues. The CDR3 DNA reads TGTGCCAGCAGCTTAGTTGAGGGTGGTACCGCGGGGCAGTTCTTC. Its translation is CASSLVEGGTAGQFF.

This clonotype was counted at least ten times. This chain connects TRBV7-9 to TRBJ1-1; TRBD1 agrees at 10 bases. The CDR3 contains 15 residues. Trimming at V came to 5 bases and at J to 4 bases, leaving 7 bases not matched to a gene. Per germline, CDR1 SEHNR and CDR2 FQNEAQ (reference sequence). CDR3 residues: CASSPGTGALTEAFF. The CDR3 nucleotides read TGTGCCAGCAGCCCCGGGACAGGGGCTCTCACTGAAGCTTTCTTT.

This clonotype was seen repeatedly, ten times or more. The chain recombines TRBV18 with TRBJ2-7; D is tentatively TRBD1 or TRBD2 (6 bases each). This CDR3 is 14 amino acids long. The germline CDR1 and CDR2 sequences are KGHSH and LQKENI. The V end lost 2 bases, the J end lost 2 bases, and 10 bases lay between the germline ends. The CDR3 bases are TGTGCCAGCTCACCAGACCGGGGGCCCTACGAGCAGTACTTC. Its protein product is CASSPDRGPYEQYF. The complete variable domain, with remaining parts taken from reference TRBV18 and TRBJ2-7, reads NAGVMQNPRHLVRRRGQEARLRCSPMKGHSHVYWYRQLPEEGLKFMVYLQKENIIDESGMPKERFSAEFPKEGPSILRIQQVVRGDSAAYFCASSPDRGPYEQYFGPGTRLTVT.

The sample holds a few counts of this clonotype. This sequence joins TRBV5-5 and TRBJ1-5; unclear D gene. CDR1 and CDR2 (germline): SGHKS, YYEKEE (reference sequence). This CDR3 comprises 11 residues. This CDR3 is CSRTPEKPQHF. The CDR3 bases are TGTTCCCGGACCCCTGAGAAGCCCCAGCATTTT.